This TCR beta chain originates from a study of T cell responses to AZD1222 COVID-19 vaccine. Study-wide points: Possibly, clonal diversity was underestimated; donors were largely white British and included more females. Spike-spanning, vaccine-associated CD4 TCRs were dominant at 160-218 and 743-854.

Profiling relied on immunoSEQ multiplex PCR, and the TCRdb table lists in-frame clones only, not all of them. The table includes about 110,000 clones, about 90% detected once. This clone was observed a single time. Its target is not known. From germline, CDR1 is MNHNS and CDR2 SASEGT. This CDR3 spans 13 amino acids. V was clipped by 2 bases and J by 4 bases, with 8 bases between them. The source is an adult in good health. V usage is TRBV6-1 and J usage is TRBJ1-2; D uncertain. Sequencing used peripheral blood, obtained on day 0 of AZD1222 vaccination. CDR3 in amino acids: CASSERWGYGYTF. CDR3 coding DNA: TGTGCCAGCAGTGAACGTTGGGGCTATGGCTACACCTTC.